This T cell receptor (beta chain) emerged from a study of blood T cell repertoires in COVID-19 (dated by TCRdb to the early 2020s). A note on the overall study: Samples covering the acute and convalescent phases of COVID-19 were provided by collaborators in the United States, Italy and Spain. The samples were drawn from two sources: the first 160 participants of the ongoing ImmuneRACE study, and over 1,000 subjects contributed by 6 global collaborators. Subjects who had been exposed to COVID-19, were actively infected with it, or had recovered from it provided the deeply sampled blood TCRbeta repertoires that made up the dataset. The sample metadata nearly always contained a de-identified subject ID, COVID-19 status, age in years and sex. The repertoires were made available in a free public database intended to serve as a resource for research on the immune response to SARS-CoV-2. Where available, HLA class I and class II types were taken from metadata supplied by the sample provider and were not determined by assay-based typing. The prospective study material was composed of cDNA or gDNA derived from T cells, B-cell-depleted T cells, or PBMCs.

TCRbeta CDR3 regions were amplified from genomic DNA by means of the immunoSEQ Assay, a bias-controlled multiplex PCR. The authors' pipeline ran thus. The number of nucleated cells in each sample was estimated by amplification of reference gene primers within the assay. To quantify the absolute abundance of each unique TCRbeta CDR3 rearrangement, sequence reads were collapsed and filtered. For each sample, productive Simpson clonality was calculated by taking the square root of Simpson's diversity index across productive rearrangements. TCRdb took over this immuneACCESS table, retaining in-frame rearrangements with V and J assigned. Such tables are incomplete; in checked studies, under half of the missing clones stem from an unresolved V gene, and the remainder is unexplained. For V, J and clone size, that table is used; D and trimming come from the DNA. The sample table contains a few hundred thousand clones; only one count was recorded for approximately 85% of them. The ten largest clones capture about 1% of the sample.

V is shortened by 1 base, J by 6 bases, and the region joining them spans 19 bases. Inclusive of the bounding cysteine and phenylalanine, the CDR3 is 16 residues long. The only DNA kept is the CDR3, 48 bases in frame from the first base. As encoded in the germline V gene (reference sequence), CDR1 is LGHDT while CDR2 is YNNKEL. One collaborating source in Seattle enrolled patients while the patients were actively infected and followed the patients over time throughout the course of disease. The collaborating institutions used their own protocols to collect whole blood in K2EDTA tubes. For TCRbeta analysis, collaborators shipped samples as frozen whole blood, isolated PBMCs, or DNA extracted from either of those sample types. About this clone: Its antigen is currently not known. The record has no base qualities; no much larger clone is one base away.

Here is what the overall study found, with its caveats: The quantity of clinical and demographic metadata differed by source and by participant and was supplied without curation.

This sequence was found in a human donor with COVID-19, enrolled during active disease. The donor label of this sample is uncertain. Sequencing used peripheral blood. The sequence is built from TRBV3-1 (or the pseudogene TRBV3-2) and TRBJ2-7; the D gene is possibly TRBD1, with 6 bases matching. The DNA sequence is TGTGCCAGCAGCCAAGCGTCTCCCGGGACACCTGGCGAGCAGTACTTC. Translated, it reads CASSQASPGTPGEQYF.